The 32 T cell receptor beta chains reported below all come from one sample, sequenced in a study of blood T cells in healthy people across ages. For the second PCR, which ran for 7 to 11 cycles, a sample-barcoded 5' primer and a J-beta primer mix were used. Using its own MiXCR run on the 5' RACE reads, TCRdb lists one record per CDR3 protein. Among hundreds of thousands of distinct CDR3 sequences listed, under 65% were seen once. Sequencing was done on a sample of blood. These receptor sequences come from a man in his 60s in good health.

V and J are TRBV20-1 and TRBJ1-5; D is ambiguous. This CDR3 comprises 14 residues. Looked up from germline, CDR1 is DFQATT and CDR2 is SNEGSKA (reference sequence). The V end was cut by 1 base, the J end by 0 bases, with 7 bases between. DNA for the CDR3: TGCAGTGCTAGAGTGCATAATAGCAATCAGCCCCAGCATTTT. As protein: CSARVHNSNQPQHF.

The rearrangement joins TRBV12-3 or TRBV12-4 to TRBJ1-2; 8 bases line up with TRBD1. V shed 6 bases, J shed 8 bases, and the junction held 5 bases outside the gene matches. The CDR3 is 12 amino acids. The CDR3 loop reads CASSLQGEGYTF. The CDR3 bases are TGTGCCAGCAGCTTACAGGGGGAAGGCTACACCTTC.

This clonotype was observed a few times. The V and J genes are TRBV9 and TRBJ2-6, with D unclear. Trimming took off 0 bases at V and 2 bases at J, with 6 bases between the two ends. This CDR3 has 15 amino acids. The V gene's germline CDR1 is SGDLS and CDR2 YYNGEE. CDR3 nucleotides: TGTGCCAGCAGCGTAGAAGTAGCTGGGGCCAACGTCCTGACTTTC. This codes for CASSVEVAGANVLTF.

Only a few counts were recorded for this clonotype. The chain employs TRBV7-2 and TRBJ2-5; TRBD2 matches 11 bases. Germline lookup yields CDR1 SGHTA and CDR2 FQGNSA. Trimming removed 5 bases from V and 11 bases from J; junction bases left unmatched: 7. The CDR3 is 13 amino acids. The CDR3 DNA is TGTGCCAGCAGCCAGACTAGCGGGAATGAGCAGTACTTC. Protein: CASSQTSGNEQYF.

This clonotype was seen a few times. The CDR3 sequence: CSVEGTSGRMSETQYF. The CDR3 bases are TGCAGCGTTGAAGGGACTAGCGGGCGTATGAGTGAGACCCAGTACTTC. The rearrangement joins TRBV29-1 to TRBJ2-5, with 11 bases identical to TRBD2. Per the germline V gene, CDR1 is SQVTM and CDR2 is ANQGSEA. V shed 1 base, J shed 5 bases, and the junction held 9 bases outside the gene matches. This CDR3 region has 16 residues.

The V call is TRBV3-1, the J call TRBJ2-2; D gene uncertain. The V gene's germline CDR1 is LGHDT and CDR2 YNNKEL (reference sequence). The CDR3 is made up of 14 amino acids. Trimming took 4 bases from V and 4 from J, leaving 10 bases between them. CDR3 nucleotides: TGTGCCAGCAGCCTACCACAGATCACCGGGGAGCTGTTTTTT. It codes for CASSLPQITGELFF.

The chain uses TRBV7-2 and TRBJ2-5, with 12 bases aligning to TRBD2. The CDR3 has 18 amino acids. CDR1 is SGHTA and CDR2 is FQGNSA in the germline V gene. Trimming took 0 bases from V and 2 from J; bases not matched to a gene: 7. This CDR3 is CASSLAVGLAGRQETQYF. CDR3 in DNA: TGTGCCAGCAGCTTAGCGGTCGGACTAGCGGGGCGTCAAGAGACCCAGTACTTC.

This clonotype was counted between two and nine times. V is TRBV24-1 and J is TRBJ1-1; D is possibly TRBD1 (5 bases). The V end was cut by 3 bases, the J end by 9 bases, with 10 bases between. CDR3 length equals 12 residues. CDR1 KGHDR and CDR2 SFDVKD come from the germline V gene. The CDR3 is CATSDGGTQAFF. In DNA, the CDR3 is TGTGCCACCAGTGATGGCGGGACCCAAGCTTTCTTT.

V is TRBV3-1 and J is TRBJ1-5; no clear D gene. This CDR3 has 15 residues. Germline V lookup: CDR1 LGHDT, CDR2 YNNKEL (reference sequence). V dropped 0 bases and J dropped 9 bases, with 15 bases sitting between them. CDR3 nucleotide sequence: TGTGCCAGCAGCCAAGATTTATCGGGCAGCCGGCCCCAGCATTTT. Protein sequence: CASSQDLSGSRPQHF.

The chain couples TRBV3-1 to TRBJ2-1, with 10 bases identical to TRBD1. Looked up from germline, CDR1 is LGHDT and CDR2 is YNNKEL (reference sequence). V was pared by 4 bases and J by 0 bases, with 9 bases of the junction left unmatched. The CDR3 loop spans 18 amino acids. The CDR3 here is CASSPRDRGRSSYNEQFF. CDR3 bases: TGTGCCAGCAGCCCCCGGGACAGGGGCCGGAGCTCCTACAATGAGCAGTTCTTC.

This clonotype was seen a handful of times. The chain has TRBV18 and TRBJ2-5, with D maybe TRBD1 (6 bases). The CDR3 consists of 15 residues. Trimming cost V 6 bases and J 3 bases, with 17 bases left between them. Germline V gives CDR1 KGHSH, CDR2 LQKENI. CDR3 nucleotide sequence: TGTGCCAGCTCCCCTAGAGTCGGGACAAAAGAGACCCAGTACTTC. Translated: CASSPRVGTKETQYF.

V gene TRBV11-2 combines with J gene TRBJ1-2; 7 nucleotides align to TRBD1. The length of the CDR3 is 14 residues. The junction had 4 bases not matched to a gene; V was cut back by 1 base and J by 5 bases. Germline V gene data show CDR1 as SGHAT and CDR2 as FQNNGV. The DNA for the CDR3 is TGTGCCAGCAGCTTAGTTGAGACAGGGTATGGCTACACCTTC. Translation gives CASSLVETGYGYTF.

The CDR3 nucleotides read TGTGCCAGCAGTTACGGGGGACAGGACAACTATGGCTACACCTTC. It encodes CASSYGGQDNYGYTF. The chain couples TRBV6-5 to TRBJ1-2, with 8 bases aligning to TRBD1. The CDR3 contains 15 residues. The junction had 4 bases not matched to a gene; V was cut back by 2 bases and J by 2 bases. The germline CDR1 and CDR2 sequences are MNHEY and SVGAGI.

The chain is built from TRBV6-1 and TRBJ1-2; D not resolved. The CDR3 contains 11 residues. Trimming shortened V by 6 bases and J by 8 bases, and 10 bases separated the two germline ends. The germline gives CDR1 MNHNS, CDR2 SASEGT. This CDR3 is CASSRIPGYTF. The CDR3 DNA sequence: TGTGCCAGCAGCAGAATTCCGGGCTACACCTTC.

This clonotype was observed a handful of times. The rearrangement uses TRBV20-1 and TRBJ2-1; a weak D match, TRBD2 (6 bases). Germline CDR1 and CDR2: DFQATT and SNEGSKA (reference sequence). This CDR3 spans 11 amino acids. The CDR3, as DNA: TGCAGCCTGGACTATTACAATGAGCAGTTCTTC. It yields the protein CSLDYYNEQFF.

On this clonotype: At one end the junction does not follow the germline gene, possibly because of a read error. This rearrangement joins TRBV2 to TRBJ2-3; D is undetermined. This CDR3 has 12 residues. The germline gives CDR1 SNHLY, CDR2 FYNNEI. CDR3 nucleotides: TGTGCCAGCGGCAAAGACACAGATACGCAGTGTTTT. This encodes CASGKDTDTQCF.

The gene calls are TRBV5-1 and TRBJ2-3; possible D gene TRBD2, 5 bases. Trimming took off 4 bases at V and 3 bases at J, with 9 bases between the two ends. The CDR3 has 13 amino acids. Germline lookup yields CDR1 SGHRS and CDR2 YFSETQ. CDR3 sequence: CASSRPGTDTQYF. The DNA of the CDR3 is TGCGCCAGCAGCCGACCGGGGACAGATACGCAGTATTTT.

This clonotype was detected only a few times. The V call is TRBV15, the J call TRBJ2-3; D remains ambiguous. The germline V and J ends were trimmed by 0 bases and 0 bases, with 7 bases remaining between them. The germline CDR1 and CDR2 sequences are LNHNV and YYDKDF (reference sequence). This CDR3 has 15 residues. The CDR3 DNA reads TGTGCCACCAGCAGAGATAGGGCTAGCACAGATACGCAGTATTTT. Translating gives CATSRDRASTDTQYF.

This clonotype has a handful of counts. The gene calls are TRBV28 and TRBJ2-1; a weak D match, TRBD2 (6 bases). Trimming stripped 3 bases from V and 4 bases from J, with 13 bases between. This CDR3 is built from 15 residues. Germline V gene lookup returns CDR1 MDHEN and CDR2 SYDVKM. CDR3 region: CASSFRGSFYNEQFF. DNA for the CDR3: TGTGCCAGCAGTTTCCGGGGGTCATTTTACAATGAGCAGTTCTTC. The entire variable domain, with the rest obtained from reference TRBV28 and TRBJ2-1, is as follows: DVKVTQSSRYLVKRTGEKVFLECVQDMDHENMFWYRQDPGLGLRLIYFSYDVKMKEKGDIPEGYSVSREKKERFSLILESASTNQTSMYLCASSFRGSFYNEQFFGPGTRLTVL.

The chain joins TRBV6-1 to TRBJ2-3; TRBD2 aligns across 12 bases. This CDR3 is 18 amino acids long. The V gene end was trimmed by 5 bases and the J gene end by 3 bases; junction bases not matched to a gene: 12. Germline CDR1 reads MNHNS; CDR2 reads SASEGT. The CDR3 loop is CASSRIWIGLAGTDTQYF. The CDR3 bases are TGTGCCAGCAGTAGAATTTGGATAGGACTAGCGGGGACAGATACGCAGTATTTT.

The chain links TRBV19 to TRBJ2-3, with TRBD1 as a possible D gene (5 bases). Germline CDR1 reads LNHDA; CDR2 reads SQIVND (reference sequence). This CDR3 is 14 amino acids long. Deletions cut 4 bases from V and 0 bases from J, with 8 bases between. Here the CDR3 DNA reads TGTGCCAGTAGTACAGGGTCTAGCACAGATACGCAGTATTTT. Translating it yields CASSTGSSTDTQYF. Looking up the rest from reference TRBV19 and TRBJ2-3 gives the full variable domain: DGGITQSPKYLFRKEGQNVTLSCEQNLNHDAMYWYRQDPGQGLRLIYYSQIVNDFQKGDIAEGYSVSREKKESFPLTVTSAQKNPTAFYLCASSTGSSTDTQYFGPGTRLTVL.

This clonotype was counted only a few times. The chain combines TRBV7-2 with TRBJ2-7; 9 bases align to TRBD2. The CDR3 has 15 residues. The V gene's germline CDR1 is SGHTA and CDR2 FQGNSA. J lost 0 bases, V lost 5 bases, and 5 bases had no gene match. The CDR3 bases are TGTGCCAGCAGCCTGACTAGCGGACGCTCCTACGAGCAGTACTTC. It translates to CASSLTSGRSYEQYF.

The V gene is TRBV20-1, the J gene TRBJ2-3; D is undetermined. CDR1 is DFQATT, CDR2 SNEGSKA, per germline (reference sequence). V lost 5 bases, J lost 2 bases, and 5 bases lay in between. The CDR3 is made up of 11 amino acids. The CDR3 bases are TGCAGTGCTTTCATCACAGATACGCAGTATTTT. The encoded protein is CSAFITDTQYF.

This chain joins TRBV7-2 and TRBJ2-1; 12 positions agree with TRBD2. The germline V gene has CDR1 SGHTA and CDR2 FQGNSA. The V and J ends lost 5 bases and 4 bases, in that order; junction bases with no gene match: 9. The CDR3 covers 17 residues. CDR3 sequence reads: CASSPSQLAGGYNEQFF. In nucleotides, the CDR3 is TGTGCCAGCAGCCCCTCGCAGCTAGCGGGGGGGTACAATGAGCAGTTCTTC.

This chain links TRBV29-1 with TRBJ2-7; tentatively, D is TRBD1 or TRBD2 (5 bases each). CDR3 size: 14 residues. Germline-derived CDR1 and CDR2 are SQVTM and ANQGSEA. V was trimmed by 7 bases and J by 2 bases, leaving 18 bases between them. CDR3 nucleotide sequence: TGCAGCGCCAAGAGGGAACGACAGACCTACGAGCAGTACTTC. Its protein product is CSAKRERQTYEQYF.

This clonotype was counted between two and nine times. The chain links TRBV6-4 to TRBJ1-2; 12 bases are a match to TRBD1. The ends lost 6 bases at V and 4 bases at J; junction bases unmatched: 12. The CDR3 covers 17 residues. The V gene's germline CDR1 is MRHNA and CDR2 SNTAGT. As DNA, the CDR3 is TGTGCCAGCAGCCTAGACTCCGGGACAGGGGGCGTCTATGGCTACACCTTC. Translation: CASSLDSGTGGVYGYTF.

The CDR3 nucleotides read TGCAGTGCTAAATCCGGGACAGGGGGCTACGAGCAGTACTTC. It codes for CSAKSGTGGYEQYF. This chain uses TRBV20-1 with TRBJ2-7; 11 bases are shared with TRBD1. V lost 4 bases and J lost 3; bases outside the gene matches: 5. The length of the CDR3 is 14 residues. The germline CDR1 and CDR2 sequences are DFQATT and SNEGSKA (reference sequence).

The CDR3 here is CASSPKGQGLREQYF. The CDR3 DNA follows: TGTGCCAGCAGCCCAAAAGGACAGGGGCTTAGGGAGCAGTACTTC. The chain joins TRBV7-8 to TRBJ2-7; 9 bases match TRBD1. Unmatched junction bases numbered 12, after V lost 5 bases and J lost 7 bases. Per germline, CDR1 SGHVS and CDR2 FQNEAQ. The CDR3 extends over 15 amino acids.

The CDR3 region is CASSVEQGAANIQYF. The CDR3, as DNA: TGTGCCAGCAGCGTAGAGCAGGGGGCGGCAAACATTCAGTACTTC. The chain uses TRBV9 and TRBJ2-7, with TRBD1 matching over 8 bases. The DNA end favors TRBJ2-4, so the J call may be wrong. This CDR3 region has 15 residues. CDR1 is SGDLS and CDR2 is YYNGEE in the germline V gene.

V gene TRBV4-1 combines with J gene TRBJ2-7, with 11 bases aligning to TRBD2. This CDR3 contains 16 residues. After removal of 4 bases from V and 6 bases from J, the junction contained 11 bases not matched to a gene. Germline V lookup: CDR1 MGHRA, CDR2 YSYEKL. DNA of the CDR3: TGCGCCAGCAGCCCCGATAGCGGGGGGGTTTTGATCGAGCAGTACTTC. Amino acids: CASSPDSGGVLIEQYF.

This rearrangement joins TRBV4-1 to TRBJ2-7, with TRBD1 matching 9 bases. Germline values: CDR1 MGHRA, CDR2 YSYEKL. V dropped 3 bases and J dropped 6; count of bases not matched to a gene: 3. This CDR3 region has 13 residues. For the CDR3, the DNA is TGCGCCAGCAGCCAGAAGACAGGGGGCGAGCAGTACTTC. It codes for CASSQKTGGEQYF.

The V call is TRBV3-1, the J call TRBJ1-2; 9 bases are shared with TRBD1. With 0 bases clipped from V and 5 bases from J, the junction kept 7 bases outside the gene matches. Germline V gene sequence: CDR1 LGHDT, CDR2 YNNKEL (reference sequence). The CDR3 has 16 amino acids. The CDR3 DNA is TGTGCCAGCAGCCAAGAGGGGGGACAGGGAGTTTATGGCTACACCTTC. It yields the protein CASSQEGGQGVYGYTF.